The clone carrying this T cell receptor beta chain was recorded only once. Its antigen remains unidentified. Germline-derived CDR1 and CDR2 are SGHTA and FQGNSA. This CDR3 spans 11 amino acids. V gave up 2 bases and J gave up 3 bases, with 2 bases separating them. The data are from a study of immune evolution from preneoplasia to lung adenocarcinoma. Study outcomes and limitations: Top clone frequencies peaked in normal lung, apparently declining through invasive adenocarcinoma. Highest clonality occurred in KRAS-mutant, not EGFR-mutant or double wild-type, nodules.

Sequencing used immunoSEQ multiplex PCR; TCRdb keeps in-frame clones, though not all of them. This table holds fewer than 6,500 clones, roughly 72% found once. Between the mid-2010s and the late 2010s, patients underwent resection in Japan or China. Each case's diagnosis was confirmed by two pathologists on H&E. V and J are TRBV7-2 and TRBJ2-7; D not certain. Sequencing input: FFPE minimally invasive lung adenocarcinoma tissue. This clonotype was obtained from a person aged 55-79 years with lung adenocarcinoma. The CDR3 nucleotides are TGTGCCAGCAGCTTAAACTACGAGCAGTACTTC. Protein: CASSLNYEQYF.